This entry concerns a single T cell receptor (beta chain). This study enrolled people aged roughly 18 to 90 from about two dozen US geographic areas. These data come from a study of blood T cell repertoires in COVID-19. CDR1 is SQVTM, CDR2 ANQGSEA, per germline. This CDR3 has 13 residues. With 6 bases clipped from V and 7 bases from J, the junction kept 9 bases outside the gene matches. Per the original data handling: For nucleated cells, counts were estimated from reference gene primer amplification. The protocol was immunoSEQ multiplex PCR, while the TCRdb copy is restricted to in-frame clones and leaves out a portion. Clone size and V and J calls were adopted from that table, with D and trimming inferred from the DNA. The table shows 200,000 to 250,000 clones, with 81% occurring only once.

This receptor was taken from a woman in her forties or fifties with acute COVID-19. The rearrangement uses TRBV29-1 and TRBJ1-2, with 9 nucleotides matching TRBD1. Specimen: PBMCs or T cells enriched from blood (not recorded which). In DNA form, the CDR3 reads TGCAGCGTGGTCAAACTGGACAGGGGTGGCTACACCTTC. It specifies CSVVKLDRGGYTF.